What follows describes a single T cell receptor beta chain. Antigen specificity is unknown. Deep-level settings were used for running the assay. Clones were read by immunoSEQ multiplex PCR, and TCRdb kept only the in-frame ones, dropping some. The repertoire has approximately 980,000 clones, 60% to 85% of them found once; the top ten carry over 1.3%. The sample belongs to a study of shared clonotypes between healthy human individuals. Study-level points and caveats: Rarefaction revealed incomplete sorted-subset sequencing despite large depth. Limitation of the genetic and exposure-history diversity represented came from the few donors.

Germline values: CDR1 LNHDA, CDR2 SQIVND (reference sequence). The CDR3 is 15 residues long. V dropped 2 bases and J dropped 2 bases, with 9 bases sitting between them. The sample was memory CD4+ T cells sorted from blood. Described subset: CD45RA-negative fraction. The clonotype was recovered from a man between 18 and 29 years old in good health. The rearrangement links TRBV19 to TRBJ2-2; no definite D call. The CDR3 DNA reads TGTGCCAGTAGTATACTCCAGGCAAACACCGGGGAGCTGTTTTTT. Amino acid sequence: CASSILQANTGELFF.